This T cell receptor (beta chain) is from a study of T cell responses to AZD1222 COVID-19 vaccine. Using immunoSEQ multiplex PCR, the repertoire was profiled, and TCRdb retains in-frame clones only, with some absent. The sample holds 180,000 or so clones, 90% to 95% seen once. This clone was counted once. Germline CDR1 and CDR2: LNHDA and SQIVND (reference sequence). V dropped 7 bases and J dropped 4 bases, with 20 bases sitting between them. The CDR3 has 16 amino acids. This chain uses TRBV19 with TRBJ1-5; D not certain. The specimen was peripheral blood, collected on day 0 of AZD1222 vaccination. The TCR comes from an adult in good health. CDR3 residues: CASNGADPGPNQPQHF. In DNA form, the CDR3 reads TGTGCCAGTAACGGCGCGGACCCCGGGCCGAATCAGCCCCAGCATTTT.